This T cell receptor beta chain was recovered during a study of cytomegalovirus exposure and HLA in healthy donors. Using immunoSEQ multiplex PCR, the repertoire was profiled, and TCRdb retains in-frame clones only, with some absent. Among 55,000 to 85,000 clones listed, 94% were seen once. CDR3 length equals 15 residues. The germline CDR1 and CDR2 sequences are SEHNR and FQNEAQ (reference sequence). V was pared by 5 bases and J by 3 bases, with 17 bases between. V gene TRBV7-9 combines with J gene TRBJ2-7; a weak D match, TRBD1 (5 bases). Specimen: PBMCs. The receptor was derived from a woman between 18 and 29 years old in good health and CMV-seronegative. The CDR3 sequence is CASSPRWGPSYEQYF. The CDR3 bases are TGTGCCAGCAGCCCGAGATGGGGCCCAAGCTACGAGCAGTACTTC.